Listed here is a single T cell receptor (beta chain). This entry is derived from a study of CD8 T cells in Susac syndrome. Healthy donors matched for age and sex were used as controls. Deletions cut 5 bases from V and 0 bases from J, with 20 bases between. CDR3 size: 16 residues. Per the germline V gene, CDR1 is SQVTM and CDR2 is ANQGSEA. Random-hexamer reverse transcription was applied to roughly 0.45 to 1 ug RNA. TCRdb called the immunoSEQ multiplex PCR reads again in MiXCR, with one record for every CDR3 protein. The sample includes roughly 110,000 distinct CDR3 sequences, around nine tenths of them seen just once.

The TCR sequence derives from a human donor in good health. The material sequenced was CD4+ T cells from PBMCs. The chain couples TRBV29-1 to TRBJ2-7, with a tentative D call TRBD2 (6 bases). The CDR3 reads CSVSSGVPLFSYEQYF. For the CDR3, the DNA is TGCAGCGTTTCGTCGGGAGTTCCCCTATTCTCCTACGAGCAGTACTTC.